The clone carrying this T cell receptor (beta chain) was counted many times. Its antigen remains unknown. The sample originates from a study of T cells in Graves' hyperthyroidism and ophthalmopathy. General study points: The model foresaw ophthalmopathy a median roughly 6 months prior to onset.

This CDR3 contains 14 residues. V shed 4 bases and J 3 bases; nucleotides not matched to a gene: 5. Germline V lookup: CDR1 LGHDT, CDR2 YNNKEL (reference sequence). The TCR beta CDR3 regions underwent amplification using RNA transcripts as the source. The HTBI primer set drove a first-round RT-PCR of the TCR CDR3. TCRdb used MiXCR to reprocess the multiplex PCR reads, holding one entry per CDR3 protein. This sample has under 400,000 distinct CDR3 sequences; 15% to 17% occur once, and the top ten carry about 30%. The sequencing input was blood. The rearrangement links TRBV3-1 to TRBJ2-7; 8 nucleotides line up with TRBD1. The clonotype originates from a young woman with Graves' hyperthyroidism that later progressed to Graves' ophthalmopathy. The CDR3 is CASSPDRGFYEQYF. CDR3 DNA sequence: TGTGCCAGCAGCCCTGACAGGGGATTCTACGAGCAGTACTTC.